The next 8 T cell receptor beta chains were all read from a single sample in a study of T cell responses to AZD1222 COVID-19 vaccine. Sequencing was performed with immunoSEQ multiplex PCR; in TCRdb, only in-frame clones are kept and a portion is missing. Counted here are around 110,000 clones, approximately 86% occurring once; the ten biggest clones make up over 8.5%. This specimen was peripheral blood, taken on day 0 of AZD1222 vaccination. These receptors all come from an adult in good health.

The chain employs TRBV27 and TRBJ1-5, with D possibly matching TRBD1 (6 bases). Germline V lookup: CDR1 MNHEY, CDR2 SMNVEV (reference sequence). V dropped 1 base and J dropped 1 base, with 14 bases sitting between them. This CDR3 region has 17 residues. This CDR3 reads CASSLWGGAGSNQPQHF. The CDR3 region has the DNA TGTGCCAGCAGTTTATGGGGGGGCGCGGGAAGCAATCAGCCCCAGCATTTT.

The chain employs TRBV27 and TRBJ1-2, with 11 bases identical to TRBD1. Germline lookup yields CDR1 MNHEY and CDR2 SMNVEV (reference sequence). Losses at the gene ends were 6 bases for V and 7 bases for J; bases not matched to a gene: 7. The CDR3 runs to 14 residues. The CDR3 sequence is CASSDWTGGLGYTF. Written as DNA, the CDR3 is TGTGCCAGCAGCGATTGGACAGGGGGCCTTGGCTACACCTTC.

The gene calls are TRBV24-1 and TRBJ2-3, with D perhaps matching TRBD2 (7 bases). CDR1 KGHDR and CDR2 SFDVKD come from the germline V gene. The CDR3 is 14 amino acids. Trimming pared 9 bases from V and 4 bases from J, leaving 16 bases between. DNA for the CDR3: TGTGCCACCGGCAAGGGGGGAGGGGCAGATACGCAGTATTTT. The encoded protein is CATGKGGGADTQYF.

V is TRBV27 and J is TRBJ2-7; 8 bases align to TRBD1. V lost 5 bases, J lost 4 bases, and 16 bases stayed unmatched. The CDR3 extends over 17 amino acids. Germline assignment: CDR1 MNHEY and CDR2 SMNVEV (reference sequence). The CDR3 region is CASSILTSGTGSYEQYF. Here the CDR3 DNA reads TGTGCCAGCAGTATTCTGACCTCCGGGACAGGCTCATACGAGCAGTACTTC.

V gene TRBV6-2 or TRBV6-3 combines with J gene TRBJ1-2; the D is unclear. CDR1 MNHEY and CDR2 SVGEGT come from the germline V gene. The CDR3 contains 12 residues. V was shortened by 0 bases and J by 11 bases, with 10 bases between the two germline ends. CDR3 DNA: TGTGCCAGCAGTTACTCAACAGCGAGATACACCTTC. This sequence encodes CASSYSTARYTF.

This clone was counted once. The V call is TRBV7-2, the J call TRBJ1-2; maybe TRBD1 (6 bases). Germline V lookup: CDR1 SGHTA, CDR2 FQGNSA. V was trimmed by 0 bases and J by 9 bases, leaving 14 bases between them. This CDR3 has 14 amino acids. CDR3 protein: CASSLAAGVDSYTF. The CDR3, as DNA: TGTGCCAGCAGCTTAGCAGCAGGGGTTGATAGCTACACCTTC.

The rearrangement joins TRBV20-1 to TRBJ2-4, with 8 positions matching TRBD2. J was trimmed by 0 bases and V by 3 bases; bases with no gene match: 4. Germline CDR1 DFQATT, CDR2 SNEGSKA (reference sequence). The CDR3 is 15 amino acids. DNA for the CDR3: TGCAGTGCTAGTGTTGCGGGGGGAGCCAAAAACATTCAGTACTTC. Its protein product is CSASVAGGAKNIQYF.

V gene TRBV7-2 combines with J gene TRBJ2-3, with 7 bases fitting TRBD2. V was pared by 5 bases and J by 4 bases, with 12 bases of the junction left unmatched. There are 16 residues in the CDR3. Per the germline V gene, CDR1 is SGHTA and CDR2 is FQGNSA. In nucleotides, the CDR3 is TGTGCCAGCAGCCCTGACACGGGGAGGGGTGCAGATACGCAGTATTTT. The encoded protein is CASSPDTGRGADTQYF.